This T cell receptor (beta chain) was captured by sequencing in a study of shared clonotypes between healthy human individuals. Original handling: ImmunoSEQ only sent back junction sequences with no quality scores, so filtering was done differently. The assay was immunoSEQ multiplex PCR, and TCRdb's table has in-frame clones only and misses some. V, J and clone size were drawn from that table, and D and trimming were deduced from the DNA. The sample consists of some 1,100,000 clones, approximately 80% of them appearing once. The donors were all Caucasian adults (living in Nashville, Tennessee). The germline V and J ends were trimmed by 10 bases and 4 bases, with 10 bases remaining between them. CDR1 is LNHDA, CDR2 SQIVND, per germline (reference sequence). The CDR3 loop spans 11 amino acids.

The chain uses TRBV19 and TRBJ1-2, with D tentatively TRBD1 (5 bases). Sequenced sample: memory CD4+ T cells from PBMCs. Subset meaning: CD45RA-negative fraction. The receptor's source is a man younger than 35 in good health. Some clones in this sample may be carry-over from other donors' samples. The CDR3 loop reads CATSGGYGYTF. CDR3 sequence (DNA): TGTGCCACCTCTGGGGGCTATGGCTACACCTTC.